Presented here are 15 T cell receptor beta chains from one specimen sequenced in a study of T-cell reconstitution after alpha-beta-depleted transplantation in children. As it was prepared, the TCRbeta library received unique molecular identifiers. Using its own MiXCR run on the PCR reads, TCRdb lists one record per CDR3 protein. The sample yields about 230,000 distinct CDR3 sequences, 7.5% to 10% seen once. The sequenced sample was PBMCs from the stem cell graft donor, obtained from the stem cell graft. These receptors were taken from a human donor who donated a stem cell graft to a child with SCID.

The table lists this clonotype with many counts. V usage is TRBV5-1 and J usage is TRBJ2-1; 7 bases are shared with TRBD2. Losses at the gene ends were 1 base for V and 6 bases for J; bases not matched to a gene: 7. The CDR3 length is 15 residues. From germline, CDR1 is SGHRS and CDR2 YFSETQ. In nucleotides, the CDR3 is TGCGCCAGCAGCTTGCTGCGGGGGTCTTTCAATGAGCAGTTCTTC. Its translation is CASSLLRGSFNEQFF.

This clonotype was recorded at least ten times. The rearrangement uses TRBV5-1 and TRBJ2-1; 11 bases are a match to TRBD2. The CDR3 loop spans 16 amino acids. Germline loops: CDR1 SGHRS, CDR2 YFSETQ. V was clipped by 2 bases and J by 5 bases; unmatched bases: 6. The CDR3 here is CASSLPSGGSHNEQFF. In DNA form, the CDR3 reads TGCGCCAGCAGCTTACCTAGCGGGGGGTCACACAATGAGCAGTTCTTC.

This clonotype was seen ten or more times. J is TRBJ2-3 and V is TRBV5-1, with D maybe TRBD2 (6 bases). The CDR3 has 16 amino acids. V dropped 4 bases and J dropped 5 bases, with 20 bases sitting between them. CDR1 SGHRS and CDR2 YFSETQ come from the germline V gene. The CDR3 loop reads CASSVGGAGRGDTQYF. CDR3 nucleotide sequence: TGCGCCAGCAGCGTTGGCGGCGCAGGGCGGGGAGATACGCAGTATTTT.

This clonotype was detected a few times. This sequence joins TRBV5-1 and TRBJ2-5; possibly TRBD1 or TRBD2 for D (5 bases each). CDR3 length: 16 amino acids. V lost 0 bases and J lost 5, with 17 bases in between. CDR1 is SGHRS and CDR2 is YFSETQ in the germline V gene. CDR3 sequence (DNA): TGCGCCAGCAGCTTGGGTCAGGGAGTGGGTAGTGAGACCCAGTACTTC. This gives the protein CASSLGQGVGSETQYF.

This clonotype was counted at least ten times. The chain carries TRBV12-3 or TRBV12-4 and TRBJ2-1, with 11 bases lining up with TRBD2. V was pared by 6 bases and J by 7 bases, with 5 bases of the junction left unmatched. There are 14 residues in the CDR3. The DNA for the CDR3 is TGTGCCAGCAGCCTAGCGGGGGGTGTTAATGAGCAGTTCTTC. Protein product: CASSLAGGVNEQFF.

This clonotype was seen at least ten times. This chain joins TRBV20-1 and TRBJ2-4, with D perhaps given as TRBD1 or TRBD2 (6 bases each). The CDR3 consists of 14 residues. Looked up from germline, CDR1 is DFQATT and CDR2 is SNEGSKA (reference sequence). The V end was cut by 1 base, the J end by 7 bases, with 14 bases between. This CDR3 reads CSARVGGGFNIQYF. The CDR3 coding sequence is TGCAGTGCTAGAGTCGGAGGGGGGTTCAACATTCAGTACTTC.

At least ten counts were recorded for this clonotype. The genes are TRBV10-3 and TRBJ2-7; D is perhaps TRBD1 (5 bases). The CDR3 has 15 amino acids. Trimming stripped 8 bases from V and 3 bases from J, with 20 bases between. Looked up from germline, CDR1 is ENHRY and CDR2 is SYGVKD. In DNA form, the CDR3 reads TGTGCCATCCCGCCGGGTCACAGCCAGGGCTACGAGCAGTACTTC. This sequence encodes CAIPPGHSQGYEQYF.

The rearrangement links TRBV6-5 to TRBJ2-5; possible D gene TRBD2, 6 bases. V lost 2 bases and J 5 bases, leaving 12 bases between the germline ends. The CDR3 extends over 14 amino acids. Per germline, CDR1 MNHEY and CDR2 SVGAGI. The CDR3 nucleotides are TGTGCCAGCAGTTACGGGGGGTTCGGGGAGACCCAGTACTTC. It specifies CASSYGGFGETQYF.

This chain uses TRBV30 with TRBJ2-1, with no clear D. The germline V gene encodes CDR1 GTSNPN and CDR2 SVGIG (reference sequence). This CDR3 contains 12 residues. The V and J ends lost 8 bases and 3 bases respectively, with 11 bases between them. The CDR3 reads CAVVHYYNEQFF. The CDR3 nucleotides are TGTGCCGTGGTCCACTACTACAATGAGCAGTTCTTC.

The chain links TRBV18 to TRBJ2-1; 7 bases align to TRBD2. CDR3 length: 15 residues. After removal of 3 bases from V and 4 bases from J, the junction contained 6 bases not matched to a gene. Germline CDR1 reads KGHSH; CDR2 reads LQKENI. Here the CDR3 DNA reads TGTGCCAGCTCACCGGGGCCTAGCGGATACAATGAGCAGTTCTTC. This gives the protein CASSPGPSGYNEQFF.

In this sample, this clonotype turned up many times. The rearrangement links TRBV3-1 to TRBJ2-2, with TRBD2 matching over 12 bases. CDR3 length: 17 amino acids. V lost 5 bases, J lost 4 bases, and 8 bases stayed unmatched. Germline V gives CDR1 LGHDT, CDR2 YNNKEL (reference sequence). The CDR3 region has the DNA TGTGCCAGCAGCAGCCCCGGGACTAGCGGGCCCACCGGGGAGCTGTTTTTT. Amino acid sequence: CASSSPGTSGPTGELFF. The full variable domain, rest sourced from reference TRBV3-1 and TRBJ2-2, is DTAVSQTPKYLVTQMGNDKSIKCEQNLGHDTMYWYKQDSKKFLKIMFSYNNKELIINETVPNRFSPKSPDKAHLNLHINSLELGDSAVYFCASSSPGTSGPTGELFFGEGSRLTVL.

This clonotype was seen at least ten times. The J gene is TRBJ2-7, the V gene TRBV29-1; no reliable D call. Germline V CDR1 and CDR2: SQVTM, ANQGSEA. V lost 3 bases to trimming and J lost 1 base, with 13 bases between them. The CDR3 contains 14 residues. CDR3 sequence: CSVESGSSSYEQYF. The CDR3 nucleotides are TGCAGCGTTGAGTCCGGGTCCTCTTCCTACGAGCAGTACTTC.

This clonotype was recorded many times. V usage is TRBV20-1 and J usage is TRBJ2-1; 10 nucleotides agree with TRBD2. With 4 bases clipped from V and 9 bases from J, the junction kept 3 bases outside the gene matches. This CDR3 is 12 amino acids long. The germline V gene has CDR1 DFQATT and CDR2 SNEGSKA (reference sequence). For the CDR3, the DNA is TGCAGTGCTAATAGCGGGGGGACTGAGCAGTTCTTC. Its translation: CSANSGGTEQFF.

This clonotype has ten or more counts. The CDR3 sequence is CASRGDRPDQPQHF. DNA of the CDR3: TGTGCCAGCAGGGGGGACAGGCCAGATCAGCCCCAGCATTTT. V and J are TRBV3-1 and TRBJ1-5; TRBD1 matches at 8 bases. Per the germline V gene, CDR1 is LGHDT and CDR2 is YNNKEL (reference sequence). Germline trimming cut 6 bases from V and 5 bases from J; bases unmatched to any gene: 6. CDR3 length: 14 residues.

In its sample, this clonotype was seen many times. The chain employs TRBV20-1 and TRBJ1-5; a weak D match, TRBD1 (5 bases). Trimming removed 0 bases at V and 6 bases at J, with 15 bases between. This CDR3 has 15 residues. The V gene's germline CDR1 is DFQATT and CDR2 SNEGSKA (reference sequence). CDR3 region: CSAREPQGSGQPQHF. Written as DNA, the CDR3 is TGCAGTGCTAGAGAGCCCCAGGGCTCGGGTCAGCCCCAGCATTTT.